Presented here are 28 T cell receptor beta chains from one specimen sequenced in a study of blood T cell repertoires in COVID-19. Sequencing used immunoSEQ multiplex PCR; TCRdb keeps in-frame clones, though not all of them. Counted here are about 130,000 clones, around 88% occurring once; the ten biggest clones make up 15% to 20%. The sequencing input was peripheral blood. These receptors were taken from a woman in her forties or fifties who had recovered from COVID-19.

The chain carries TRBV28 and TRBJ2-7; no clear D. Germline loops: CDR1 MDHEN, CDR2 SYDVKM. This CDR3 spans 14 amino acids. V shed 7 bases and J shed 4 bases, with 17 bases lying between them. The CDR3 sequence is CASKSSNRLYEQYF. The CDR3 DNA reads TGTGCCAGCAAAAGCTCGAATCGGTTATACGAGCAGTACTTC.

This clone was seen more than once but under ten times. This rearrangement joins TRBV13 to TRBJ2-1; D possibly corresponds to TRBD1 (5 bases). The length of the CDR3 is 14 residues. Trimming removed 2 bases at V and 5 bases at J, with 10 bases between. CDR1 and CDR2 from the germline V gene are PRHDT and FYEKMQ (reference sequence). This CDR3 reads CASSLNRRDNEQFF. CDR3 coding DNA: TGTGCCAGCAGCTTAAACAGGCGAGACAATGAGCAGTTCTTC.

In DNA, the CDR3 is TGCAGCGTTGTGCCCCAGGGCACTGAAGCTTTCTTT. Its translation is CSVVPQGTEAFF. This sequence joins TRBV29-1 and TRBJ1-1, with TRBD1 as a possible D gene (5 bases). The CDR3 is 12 residues long. V lost 4 bases and J 4 bases, leaving 10 bases between the germline ends. The germline CDR1 and CDR2 sequences are SQVTM and ANQGSEA.

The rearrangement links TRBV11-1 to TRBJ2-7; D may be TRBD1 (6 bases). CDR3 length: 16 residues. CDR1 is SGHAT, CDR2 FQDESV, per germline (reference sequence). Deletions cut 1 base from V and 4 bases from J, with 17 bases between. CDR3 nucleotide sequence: TGTGCCAGCAGCTTAGGTTCCTCAGGGGCGCGGTACGAGCAGTACTTC. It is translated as CASSLGSSGARYEQYF.

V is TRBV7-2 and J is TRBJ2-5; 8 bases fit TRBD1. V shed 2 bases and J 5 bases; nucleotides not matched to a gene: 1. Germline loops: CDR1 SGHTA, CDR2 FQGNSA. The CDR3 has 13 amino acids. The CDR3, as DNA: TGTGCCAGCAGCTTAAACAGGGGGGAGACCCAGTACTTC. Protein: CASSLNRGETQYF.

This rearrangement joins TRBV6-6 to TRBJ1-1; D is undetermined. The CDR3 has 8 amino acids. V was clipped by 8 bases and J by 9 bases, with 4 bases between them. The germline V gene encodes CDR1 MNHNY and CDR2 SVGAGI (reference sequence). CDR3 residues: CASAKAFF. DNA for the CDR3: TGTGCCAGCGCTAAAGCTTTCTTT.

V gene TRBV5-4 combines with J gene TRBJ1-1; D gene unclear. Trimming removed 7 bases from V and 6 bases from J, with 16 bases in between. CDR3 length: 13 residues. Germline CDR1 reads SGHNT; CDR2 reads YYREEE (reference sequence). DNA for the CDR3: TGTGCCAGCGGACCTTTGGCGGAGGCTGAAGCTTTCTTT. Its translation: CASGPLAEAEAFF.

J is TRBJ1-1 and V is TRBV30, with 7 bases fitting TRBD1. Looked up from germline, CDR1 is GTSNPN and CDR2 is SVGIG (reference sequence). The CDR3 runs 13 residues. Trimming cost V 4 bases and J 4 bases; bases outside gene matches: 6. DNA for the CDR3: TGTGCCTGGAAAGGACAGGCATTCACTGAAGCTTTCTTT. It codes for CAWKGQAFTEAFF. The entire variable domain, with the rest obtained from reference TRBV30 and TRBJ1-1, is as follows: SQTIHQWPATLVQPVGSPLSLECTVEGTSNPNLYWYRQAAGRGLQLLFYSVGIGQISSEVPQNLSASRPQDRQFILSSKKLLLSDSGFYLCAWKGQAFTEAFFGQGTRLTVV.

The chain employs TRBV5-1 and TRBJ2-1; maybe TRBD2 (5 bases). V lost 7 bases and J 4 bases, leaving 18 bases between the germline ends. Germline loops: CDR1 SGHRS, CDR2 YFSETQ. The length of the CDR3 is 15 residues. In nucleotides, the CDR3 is TGCGCCAGCTCCACGGGAAGGTCTAGTTACAATGAGCAGTTCTTC. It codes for CASSTGRSSYNEQFF.

The CDR3, as DNA: TGTGCCAGCTGGCCGGGGAAGAGGCCCTCTGGAAACACCATATATTTT. Residues: CASWPGKRPSGNTIYF. The J gene is TRBJ1-3, the V gene TRBV5-6, with unresolved D. The V end lost 7 bases, the J end lost 0 bases, and 17 bases lay between the germline ends. Germline V lookup: CDR1 SGHDT, CDR2 YYEEEE. CDR3 length: 16 amino acids.

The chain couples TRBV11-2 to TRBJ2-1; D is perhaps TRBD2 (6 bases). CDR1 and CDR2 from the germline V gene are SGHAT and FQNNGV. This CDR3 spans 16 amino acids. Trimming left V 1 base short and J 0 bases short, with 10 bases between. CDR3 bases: TGTGCCAGCAGCTTAGTGCGGGGCAGCTCCTACAATGAGCAGTTCTTC. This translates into CASSLVRGSSYNEQFF.

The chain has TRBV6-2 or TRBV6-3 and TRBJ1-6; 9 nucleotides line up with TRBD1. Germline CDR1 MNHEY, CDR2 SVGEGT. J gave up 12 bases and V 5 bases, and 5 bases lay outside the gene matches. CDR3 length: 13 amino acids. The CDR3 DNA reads TGTGCCAGCAGTGGACAGGGGAAAAGACCCCTCCACTTT. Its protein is CASSGQGKRPLHF.

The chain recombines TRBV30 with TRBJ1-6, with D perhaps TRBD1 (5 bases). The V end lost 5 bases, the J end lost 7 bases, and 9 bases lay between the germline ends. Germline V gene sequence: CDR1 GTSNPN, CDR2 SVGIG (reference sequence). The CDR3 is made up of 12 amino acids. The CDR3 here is CAWSQGNSPLHF. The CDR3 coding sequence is TGTGCCTGGTCCCAGGGCAATTCACCCCTCCACTTT.

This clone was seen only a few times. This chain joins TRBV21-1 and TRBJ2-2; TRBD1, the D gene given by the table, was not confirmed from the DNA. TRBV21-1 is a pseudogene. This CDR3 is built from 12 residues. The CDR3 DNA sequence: TGTGCCGGCAACCCAGGGGACGGGGAGCTGTTTTTT. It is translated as CAGNPGDGELFF.

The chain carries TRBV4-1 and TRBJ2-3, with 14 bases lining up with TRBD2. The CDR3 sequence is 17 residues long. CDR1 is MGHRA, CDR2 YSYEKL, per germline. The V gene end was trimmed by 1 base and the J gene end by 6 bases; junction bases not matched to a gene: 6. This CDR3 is CASSQGTSGGLSDTQYF. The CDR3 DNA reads TGCGCCAGCAGCCAAGGGACTAGCGGGGGGCTCTCGGATACGCAGTATTTT.

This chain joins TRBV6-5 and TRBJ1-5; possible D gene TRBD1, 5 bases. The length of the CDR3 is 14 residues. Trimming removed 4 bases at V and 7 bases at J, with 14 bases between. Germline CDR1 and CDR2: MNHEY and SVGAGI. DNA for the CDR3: TGTGCCAGCAGTTCAGTCAGGTGGGGCCAGCCCCAGCATTTT. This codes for CASSSVRWGQPQHF.

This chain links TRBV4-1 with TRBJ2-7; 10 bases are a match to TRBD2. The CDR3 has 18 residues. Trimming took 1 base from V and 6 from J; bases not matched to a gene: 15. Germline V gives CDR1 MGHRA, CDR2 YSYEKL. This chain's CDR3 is CASSQAPSGGAGLSEQYF. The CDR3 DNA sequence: TGCGCCAGCAGCCAAGCTCCCAGCGGGGGGGCCGGTTTGTCCGAGCAGTACTTC.

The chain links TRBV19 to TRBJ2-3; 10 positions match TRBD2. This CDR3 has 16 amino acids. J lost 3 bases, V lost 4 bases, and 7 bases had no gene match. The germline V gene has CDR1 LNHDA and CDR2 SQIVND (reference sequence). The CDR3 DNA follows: TGTGCCAGTAGTAAAGCGGGGGGGCTCCTTACAGATACGCAGTATTTT. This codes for CASSKAGGLLTDTQYF. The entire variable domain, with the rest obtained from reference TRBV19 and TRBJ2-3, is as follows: DGGITQSPKYLFRKEGQNVTLSCEQNLNHDAMYWYRQDPGQGLRLIYYSQIVNDFQKGDIAEGYSVSREKKESFPLTVTSAQKNPTAFYLCASSKAGGLLTDTQYFGPGTRLTVL.

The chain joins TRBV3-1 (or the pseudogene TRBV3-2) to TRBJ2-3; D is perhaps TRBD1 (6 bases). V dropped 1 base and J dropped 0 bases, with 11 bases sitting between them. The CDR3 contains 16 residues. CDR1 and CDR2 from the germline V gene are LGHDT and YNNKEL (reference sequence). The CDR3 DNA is TGTGCCAGCAGCCAAGGAGGGGGTTTTAGCACAGATACGCAGTATTTT. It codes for CASSQGGGFSTDTQYF.

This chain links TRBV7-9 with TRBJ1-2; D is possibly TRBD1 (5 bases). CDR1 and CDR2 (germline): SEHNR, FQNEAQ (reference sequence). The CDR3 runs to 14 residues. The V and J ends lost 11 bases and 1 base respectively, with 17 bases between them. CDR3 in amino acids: CAGGAEELNYGYTF. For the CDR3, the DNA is TGTGCCGGCGGGGCAGAAGAGCTTAACTATGGCTACACCTTC.

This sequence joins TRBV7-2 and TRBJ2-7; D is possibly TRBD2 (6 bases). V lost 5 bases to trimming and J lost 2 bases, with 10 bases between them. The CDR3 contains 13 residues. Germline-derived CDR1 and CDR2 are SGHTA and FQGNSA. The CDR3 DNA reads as TGTGCCAGCAGCCCCGGGACTCCCTACGAGCAGTACTTC. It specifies CASSPGTPYEQYF. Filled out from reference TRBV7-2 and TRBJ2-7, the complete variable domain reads GAGVSQSPSNKVTEKGKDVELRCDPISGHTALYWYRQSLGQGLEFLIYFQGNSAPDKSGLPSDRFSAERTGGSVSTLTIQRTQQEDSAVYLCASSPGTPYEQYFGPGTRLTVT.

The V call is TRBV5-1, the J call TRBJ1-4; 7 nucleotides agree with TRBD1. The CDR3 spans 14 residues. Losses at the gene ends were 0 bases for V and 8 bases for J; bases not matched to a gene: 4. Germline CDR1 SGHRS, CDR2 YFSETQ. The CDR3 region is CASSLGQGGEKLFF. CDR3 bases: TGCGCCAGCAGCTTGGGGCAGGGGGGCGAAAAACTGTTTTTT. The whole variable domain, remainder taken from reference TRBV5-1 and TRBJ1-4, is KAGVTQTPRYLIKTRGQQVTLSCSPISGHRSVSWYQQTPGQGLQFLFEYFSETQRNKGNFPGRFSGRQFSNSRSEMNVSTLELGDSALYLCASSLGQGGEKLFFGSGTQLSVL.

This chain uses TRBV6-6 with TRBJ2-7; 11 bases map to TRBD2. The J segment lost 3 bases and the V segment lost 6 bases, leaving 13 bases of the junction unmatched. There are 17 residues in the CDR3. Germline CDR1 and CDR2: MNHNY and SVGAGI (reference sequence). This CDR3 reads CASRRFLAGGVGYEQYF. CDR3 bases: TGTGCCAGCAGACGATTCCTAGCGGGAGGAGTCGGCTACGAGCAGTACTTC.

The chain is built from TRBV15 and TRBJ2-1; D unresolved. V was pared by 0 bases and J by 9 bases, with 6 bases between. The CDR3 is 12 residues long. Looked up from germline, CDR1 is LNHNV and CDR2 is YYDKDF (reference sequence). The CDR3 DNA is TGTGCCACCAGCAGAGATATAGCTGAGCAGTTCTTC. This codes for CATSRDIAEQFF.

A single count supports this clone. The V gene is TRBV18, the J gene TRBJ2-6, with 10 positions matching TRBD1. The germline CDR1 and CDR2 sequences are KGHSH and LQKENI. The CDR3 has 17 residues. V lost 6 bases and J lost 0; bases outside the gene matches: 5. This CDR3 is CASSPGQGFSGANVLTF. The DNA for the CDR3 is TGTGCCAGCTCGCCGGGACAGGGGTTCTCTGGGGCCAACGTCCTGACTTTC.

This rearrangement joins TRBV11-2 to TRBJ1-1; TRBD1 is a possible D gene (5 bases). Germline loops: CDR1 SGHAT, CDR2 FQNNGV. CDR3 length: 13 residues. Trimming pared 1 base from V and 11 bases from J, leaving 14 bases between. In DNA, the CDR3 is TGTGCCAGCAGCTTAGTCAGAACAGGCAAGGCTTTCTTT. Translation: CASSLVRTGKAFF.

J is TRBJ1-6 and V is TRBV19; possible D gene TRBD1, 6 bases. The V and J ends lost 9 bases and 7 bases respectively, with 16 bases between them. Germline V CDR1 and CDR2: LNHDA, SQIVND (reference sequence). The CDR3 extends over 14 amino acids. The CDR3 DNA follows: TGTGCCAGCCAACAAACAGGGCGCAATTCACCCCTCCACTTT. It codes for CASQQTGRNSPLHF.

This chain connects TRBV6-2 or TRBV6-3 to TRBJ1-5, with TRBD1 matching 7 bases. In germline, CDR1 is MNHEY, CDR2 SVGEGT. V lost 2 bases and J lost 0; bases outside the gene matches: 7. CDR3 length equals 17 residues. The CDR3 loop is CASSYSRQGYSNQPQHF. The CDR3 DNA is TGTGCCAGCAGTTACAGCCGACAGGGTTATAGCAATCAGCCCCAGCATTTT.